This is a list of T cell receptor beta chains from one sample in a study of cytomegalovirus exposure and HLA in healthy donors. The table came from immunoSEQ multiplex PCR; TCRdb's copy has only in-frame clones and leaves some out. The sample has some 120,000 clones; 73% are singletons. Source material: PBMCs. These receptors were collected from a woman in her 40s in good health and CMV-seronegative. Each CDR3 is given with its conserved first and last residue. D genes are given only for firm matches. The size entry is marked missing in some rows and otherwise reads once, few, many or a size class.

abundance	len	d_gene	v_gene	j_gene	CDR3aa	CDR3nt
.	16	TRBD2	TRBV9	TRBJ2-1	CASSAGTSGTLGEQFF	TGTGCCAGCAGCGCCGGGACTAGCGGGACTCTAGGAGAGCAGTTCTTC
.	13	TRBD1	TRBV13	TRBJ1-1	CASSLSGGTEAFF	TGTGCCAGCAGCTTATCAGGGGGCACTGAAGCTTTCTTT
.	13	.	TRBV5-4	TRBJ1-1	CASSLGEGVEAFF	TGTGCCAGCAGCCTAGGGGAGGGGGTCGAAGCTTTCTTT
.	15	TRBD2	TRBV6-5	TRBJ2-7	CASRNSGRSRYEQYF	TGTGCCAGCAGGAATAGCGGGAGGTCTCGCTACGAGCAGTACTTC
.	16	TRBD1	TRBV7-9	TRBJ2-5	CASSSGTGDYQETQYF	TGTGCCAGCAGCTCCGGGACAGGAGATTACCAAGAGACCCAGTACTTC
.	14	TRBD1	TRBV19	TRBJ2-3	CASAGTGTTDTQYF	TGTGCCAGTGCCGGGACAGGGACCACAGATACGCAGTATTTT
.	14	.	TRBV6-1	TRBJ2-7	CASSALTESYEQYF	TGTGCCAGCAGTGCCCTGACAGAGAGCTACGAGCAGTACTTC
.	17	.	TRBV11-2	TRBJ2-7	CASSLDALARISYEQYF	TGTGCCAGCAGCTTAGACGCACTAGCTCGTATCTCCTACGAGCAGTACTTC
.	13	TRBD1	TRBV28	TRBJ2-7	CATRTGGFYEQYF	TGTGCCACCCGGACAGGGGGCTTCTACGAGCAGTACTTC
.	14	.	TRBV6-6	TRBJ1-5	CASSSSGGNQPQHF	TGTGCCAGCAGTTCCTCAGGGGGCAATCAGCCCCAGCATTTT
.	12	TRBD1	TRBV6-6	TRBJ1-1	CASSFRQGGAFF	TGTGCCAGCAGTTTCCGACAGGGGGGCGCTTTCTTT
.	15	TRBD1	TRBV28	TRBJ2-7	CASSLETGVYYEQYF	TGTGCCAGCAGTTTGGAGACAGGGGTTTACTACGAGCAGTACTTC
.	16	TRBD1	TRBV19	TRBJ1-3	CASSIDSPGTGVTIYF	TGTGCCAGTAGTATAGATAGCCCCGGGACAGGGGTCACCATATATTTT
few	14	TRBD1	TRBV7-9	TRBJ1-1	CASSRDRGNTEAFF	TGTGCCAGCAGTCGGGACAGGGGGAACACTGAAGCTTTCTTT
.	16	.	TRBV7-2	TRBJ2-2	CASSLVRGLDTGELFF	TGTGCCAGCAGCCTAGTGCGGGGTCTGGACACCGGGGAGCTGTTTTTT
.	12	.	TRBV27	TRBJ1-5	CASSFRGQPQHF	TGTGCCAGCAGTTTCCGGGGTCAGCCCCAGCATTTT
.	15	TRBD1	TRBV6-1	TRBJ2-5	CASSQDRLLRETQYF	TGTGCCAGCAGCCAGGACAGGTTACTTCGAGAGACCCAGTACTTC
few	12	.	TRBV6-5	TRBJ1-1	CAITGPLTEAFF	TGTGCCATAACAGGACCACTCACTGAAGCTTTCTTT
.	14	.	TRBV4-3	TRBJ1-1	CASKAGGASTEAFF	TGCGCCAGCAAAGCGGGGGGCGCAAGCACTGAAGCTTTCTTT
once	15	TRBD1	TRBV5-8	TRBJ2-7	CASSLGQGLTYEQYF	TGTGCCAGCAGCTTGGGACAGGGCCTAACCTACGAGCAGTACTTC
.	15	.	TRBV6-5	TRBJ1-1	CASSSFATVNTEAFF	TGTGCCAGCAGTTCCTTTGCGACAGTGAACACTGAAGCTTTCTTT
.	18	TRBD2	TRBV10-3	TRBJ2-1	CAISGGLAGGSSYNEQFF	TGTGCCATCAGTGGGGGACTAGCGGGAGGGAGCTCCTACAATGAGCAGTTCTTC
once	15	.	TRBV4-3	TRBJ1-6	CASSQEHGMNSPLHF	TGCGCCAGCAGCCAAGAACACGGGATGAATTCACCCCTCCACTTT
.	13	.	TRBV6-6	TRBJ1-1	CASSPQGNTEAFF	TGTGCCAGCAGTCCGCAGGGAAACACTGAAGCTTTCTTT
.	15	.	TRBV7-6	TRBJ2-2	CASPWAAENTGELFF	TGTGCCAGTCCATGGGCAGCGGAAAACACCGGGGAGCTGTTTTTT
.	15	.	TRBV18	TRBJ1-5	CASSPPNARNQPQHF	TGTGCCAGCTCACCACCGAACGCTAGGAATCAGCCCCAGCATTTT
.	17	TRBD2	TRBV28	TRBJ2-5	CASSPGLAGGSEETQYF	TGTGCCAGCAGTCCAGGACTAGCGGGAGGGTCGGAAGAGACCCAGTACTTC
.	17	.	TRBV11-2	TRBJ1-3	CASSLEPPVGSGNTIYF	TGTGCCAGCAGCTTAGAACCCCCCGTCGGGTCTGGAAACACCATATATTTT
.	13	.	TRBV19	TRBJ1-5	CATSGGGNQPQHF	TGTGCCACTTCGGGAGGTGGCAATCAGCCCCAGCATTTT
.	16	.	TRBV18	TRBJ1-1	CASSSTRGGGDTEAFF	TGTGCCAGCTCATCGACGAGGGGGGGAGGGGACACTGAAGCTTTCTTT
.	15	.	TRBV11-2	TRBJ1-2	CASSLSPGEVEGYTF	TGTGCCAGCAGCTTATCCCCTGGTGAGGTGGAGGGCTACACCTTC
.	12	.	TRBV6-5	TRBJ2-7	CASSYSTRGQYF	TGTGCCAGCAGTTACTCGACTAGGGGGCAGTACTTC